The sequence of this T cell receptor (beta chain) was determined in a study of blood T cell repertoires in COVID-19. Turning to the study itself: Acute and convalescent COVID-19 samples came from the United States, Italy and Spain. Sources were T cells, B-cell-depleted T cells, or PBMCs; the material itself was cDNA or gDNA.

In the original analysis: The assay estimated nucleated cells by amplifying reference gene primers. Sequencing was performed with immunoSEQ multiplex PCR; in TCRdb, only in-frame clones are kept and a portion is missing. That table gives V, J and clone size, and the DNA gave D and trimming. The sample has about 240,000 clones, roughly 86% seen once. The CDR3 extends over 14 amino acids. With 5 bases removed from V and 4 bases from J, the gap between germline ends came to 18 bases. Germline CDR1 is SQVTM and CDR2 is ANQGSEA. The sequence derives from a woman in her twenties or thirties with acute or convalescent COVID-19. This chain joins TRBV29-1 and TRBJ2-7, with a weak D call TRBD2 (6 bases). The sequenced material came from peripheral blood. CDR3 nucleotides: TGCAGCGTTACACTGGGGTCAGGGAGGTACGAGCAGTACTTC. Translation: CSVTLGSGRYEQYF.